This T cell receptor beta chain was captured in a study of control samples from healthy donors and cancer patients (dated by TCRdb to the early 2020s). Including the terminal cysteine and phenylalanine, the CDR3 comprises 11 residues. The entry retains the CDR3 DNA only, 33 bases that are in frame from base 1. The germline V gene provides CDR1 SNHLY and CDR2 FYNNEI. The V end loses 6 bases and the J end loses 9 bases, and a stretch of 9 bases separates them. Concerning this clone itself: Its antigen target is currently unknown. Base qualities are missing; no much larger clone stands one base away.

The method behind the library was the immunoSEQ multiplex PCR assay. Drawn from immuneACCESS, this table holds only the in-frame rearrangements with V and J called that TCRdb kept. Clones are partly lost; checked studies trace under half to an unresolved V gene and leave the rest unexplained. The sample profile shows roughly 100,000 clones; approximately 90% of them were found once. 7.8% of the sample is taken by the ten largest. The sequenced material came from blood. The sequence came from a man aged 25-45 years in good health. The rearranged chain carries TRBV2 and TRBJ2-1, with no D gene named confidently. The DNA sequence is TGTGCCAGCAGAAGTTGGGGTGAGCAGTTCTTC. It is translated as CASRSWGEQFF.